A single sample is the source of the 20 T cell receptor beta chains below, sequenced in a study of cytotoxic CD8 clonotypes in ibrutinib-treated CLL. Using immunoSEQ multiplex PCR, the repertoire was profiled, and TCRdb retains in-frame clones only, with some absent. The sample has 300,000 or so clones, under 70% seen once. This specimen consisted of PBMCs, obtained after 36 months of ibrutinib treatment. The receptors were gathered from a human donor with chronic lymphocytic leukemia.

This clone was seen only a few times. This chain connects TRBV12-5 to TRBJ2-5; D ambiguous. V lost 3 bases to trimming and J lost 2 bases, with 7 bases between them. The CDR3 runs to 13 residues. CDR1 LGHNT and CDR2 FRNRAP come from the germline V gene. CDR3 DNA: TGTGCTAGTGGTTTCGGGCGGCAAGAGACCCAGTACTTC. Its protein product is CASGFGRQETQYF.

The chain employs TRBV7-6 and TRBJ2-1; 11 positions agree with TRBD2. Trimming at V came to 3 bases and at J to 8 bases, leaving 9 bases not matched to a gene. This CDR3 is 16 amino acids long. CDR1 SGHVS and CDR2 FNYEAQ come from the germline V gene. CDR3 protein: CASSFLAGGKKDEQFF. CDR3 coding DNA: TGTGCCAGCAGCTTCCTAGCGGGGGGAAAAAAGGATGAGCAGTTCTTC.

V gene TRBV7-9 combines with J gene TRBJ2-3, with 7 bases fitting TRBD1. This CDR3 is built from 16 residues. CDR1 and CDR2 from the germline V gene are SEHNR and FQNEAQ (reference sequence). V lost 5 bases to trimming and J lost 0 bases; unmatched junction nucleotides: 8. The chain's CDR3 is CASSRADRASTDTQYF. CDR3 bases: TGTGCCAGCAGCCGAGCAGACAGGGCTAGCACAGATACGCAGTATTTT.

V is TRBV11-2 and J is TRBJ2-7; D not certain. This CDR3 is 17 amino acids long. The germline V gene has CDR1 SGHAT and CDR2 FQNNGV. V dropped 3 bases and J dropped 3 bases, with 21 bases sitting between them. The CDR3 coding sequence is TGTGCCAGCAGCTTTCTAGTCGGACGGAAGGAGAACTACGAGCAGTACTTC. It yields the protein CASSFLVGRKENYEQYF.

The chain carries TRBV5-6 and TRBJ2-1; 9 bases line up with TRBD1. Per the germline V gene, CDR1 is SGHDT and CDR2 is YYEEEE. The CDR3 runs to 15 residues. V trimming: 0 bases; J trimming: 4 bases; junction bases outside the gene matches: 2. This CDR3 reads CASSLEGQGYNEQFF. The CDR3 nucleotides read TGTGCCAGCAGCTTGGAGGGACAGGGTTACAATGAGCAGTTCTTC.

The chain uses TRBV4-1 and TRBJ2-7; 8 nucleotides agree with TRBD2. From germline, CDR1 is MGHRA and CDR2 YSYEKL. V gave up 1 base and J gave up 2 bases; unmatched junction bases: 4. The CDR3 sequence is 15 residues long. DNA of the CDR3: TGCGCCAGCAGCCAAGCGTATAGCGGGACCTACGAGCAGTACTTC. Amino acids: CASSQAYSGTYEQYF.

This clone was recorded a few times. The chain carries TRBV7-3 and TRBJ2-7, with D uncertain. The CDR3 has 14 amino acids. The V end was cut by 5 bases, the J end by 3 bases, with 14 bases between. From germline, CDR1 is SGHTA and CDR2 FQGTGA. The CDR3 DNA follows: TGTGCCAGCAGCCTCGCCGGGCGAAGCTACGAGCAGTACTTC. As protein: CASSLAGRSYEQYF.

This rearrangement joins TRBV4-2 to TRBJ1-4, with D perhaps TRBD1 (5 bases). The CDR3 runs 16 residues. Germline values: CDR1 LGHNA, CDR2 YNFKEQ. The V gene lost 2 bases and the J gene lost 8 bases, with 18 bases spanning the gap. The CDR3 region is CASSQLPWGSGEKLFF. CDR3 sequence (DNA): TGTGCCAGCAGCCAACTCCCCTGGGGCTCGGGGGAAAAACTGTTTTTT.

The V and J genes are TRBV25-1 and TRBJ1-2; D possibly corresponds to TRBD1 (5 bases). Germline V CDR1 and CDR2: MGHDK, SYGVNS. With 4 bases removed from V and 5 bases from J, the gap between germline ends came to 17 bases. The CDR3 sequence is 15 residues long. The DNA of the CDR3 is TGTGCCAGCAGTGTCGCGGGACCCTTGGGGTATGGCTACACCTTC. It yields the protein CASSVAGPLGYGYTF.

The rearrangement joins TRBV10-3 to TRBJ2-7, with TRBD1 identical over 7 bases. Germline V CDR1 and CDR2: ENHRY, SYGVKD. The CDR3 spans 12 residues. V was clipped by 6 bases and J by 2 bases; unmatched bases: 1. The DNA for the CDR3 is TGTGCCATCAGAGACAGGGCCTACGAGCAGTACTTC. Its protein product is CAIRDRAYEQYF.

The rearrangement uses TRBV5-1 and TRBJ2-1; TRBD2 agrees at 9 bases. The CDR3 loop spans 16 amino acids. After removal of 5 bases from V and 5 bases from J, the junction contained 11 bases not matched to a gene. Germline V gives CDR1 SGHRS, CDR2 YFSETQ. The CDR3 protein is CASSSGGLNRNNEQFF. CDR3 DNA: TGCGCCAGCAGTAGCGGGGGACTAAATCGAAACAATGAGCAGTTCTTC.

The chain couples TRBV11-2 to TRBJ2-7; D not resolved. The CDR3 length is 15 residues. Germline-derived CDR1 and CDR2 are SGHAT and FQNNGV. The V and J ends lost 3 bases and 3 bases respectively, with 15 bases between them. The CDR3 loop is CASSLGTTPLYEQYF. CDR3 DNA: TGTGCCAGCAGCTTGGGCACAACTCCCCTCTACGAGCAGTACTTC.

The V call is TRBV5-4, the J call TRBJ2-1, with TRBD2 identical over 11 bases. Germline V lookup: CDR1 SGHNT, CDR2 YYREEE (reference sequence). This CDR3 is 17 amino acids long. In DNA form, the CDR3 reads TGTGAACCTGGGGCGACTAGCGGGACCCCGGGGTACAATGAGCAGTTCTTC. Amino acids: CEPGATSGTPGYNEQFF.

The chain joins TRBV7-9 to TRBJ1-1, with D possibly TRBD1 on 6 matching bases. Germline V lookup: CDR1 SEHNR, CDR2 FQNEAQ (reference sequence). The CDR3 covers 16 residues. Trimming took off 10 bases at V and 1 base at J, with 22 bases between the two ends. CDR3 coding DNA: TGTGCCACACGATTCCAACCGCAGGGGTGGAACACTGAAGCTTTCTTT. Protein product: CATRFQPQGWNTEAFF.

The chain joins TRBV4-1 to TRBJ2-3, with a tentative D call TRBD2 (5 bases). Germline CDR1 MGHRA, CDR2 YSYEKL. This CDR3 contains 14 residues. V lost 2 bases to trimming and J lost 4 bases, with 10 bases between them. The DNA for the CDR3 is TGCGCCAGCAGCCAACTCCTAGCCGCAGATACGCAGTATTTT. Its translation is CASSQLLAADTQYF.

The V gene is TRBV6-5, the J gene TRBJ1-2, with TRBD1 matching 8 bases. J was trimmed by 4 bases and V by 2 bases; bases with no gene match: 9. Germline V gene sequence: CDR1 MNHEY, CDR2 SVGAGI. This CDR3 is 16 amino acids long. The CDR3 loop reads CASSYLAPGGTYGYTF. CDR3 sequence (DNA): TGTGCCAGCAGTTACCTTGCCCCAGGGGGCACCTATGGCTACACCTTC.

The V and J genes are TRBV10-3 and TRBJ1-1, with D possibly matching TRBD1 (5 bases). Germline CDR1 and CDR2: ENHRY and SYGVKD. The CDR3 totals 12 residues. The V and J ends lost 3 bases and 8 bases respectively, with 10 bases between them. The CDR3: CAISDGGFEAFF. In DNA form, the CDR3 reads TGTGCCATCAGTGACGGGGGATTCGAAGCTTTCTTT.

The V and J genes are TRBV6-5 and TRBJ2-3, with 8 bases identical to TRBD2. Losses at the gene ends were 6 bases for V and 3 bases for J; bases not matched to a gene: 5. Germline V gives CDR1 MNHEY, CDR2 SVGAGI. CDR3 length: 14 amino acids. The CDR3 nucleotides are TGTGCCAGCAGACCCGGGACTAGTACAGATACGCAGTATTTT. It encodes CASRPGTSTDTQYF.

This clone was detected only a few times. The chain couples TRBV6-6 to TRBJ2-7, with D perhaps matching TRBD1 (5 bases). Germline CDR1 MNHNY, CDR2 SVGAGI (reference sequence). Trimming took 6 bases from V and 4 from J, leaving 10 bases between them. The CDR3 runs to 12 residues. The CDR3 sequence is CASRRDRYEQYF. The CDR3 coding sequence is TGTGCCAGCAGACGAGACAGATACGAGCAGTACTTC.

This chain uses TRBV27 with TRBJ2-5, with TRBD1 matching over 7 bases. This CDR3 has 14 amino acids. The ends lost 6 bases at V and 5 bases at J; junction bases unmatched: 9. Looked up from germline, CDR1 is MNHEY and CDR2 is SMNVEV (reference sequence). The CDR3 sequence: CASRATGIYETQYF. CDR3 DNA sequence: TGTGCCAGCAGGGCGACAGGGATCTATGAGACCCAGTACTTC.